This T cell receptor (beta chain) was obtained from a study of shared clonotypes between healthy human individuals. Study-level background: Each donor contributed plates that comprised three CD4 naive, three CD4 memory, two CD8 naive and one CD8 memory.

Naivety among CD8 cells was defined by CD45RO negativity and positive CCR7 selection, thereby excluding terminally differentiated effector memory CD45RA+ cells. Study-wide results and limits: For sorted subsets, rarefaction showed incomplete sequencing despite large depth. Generation probability values for non-shared clonotypes were lower than those for clonotypes shared by all four donors.

Sequencing used immunoSEQ multiplex PCR; TCRdb keeps in-frame clones, though not all of them. The sample gives around 600,000 clones, approximately 96% of which show up once; approximately 0.12% is in the top ten. The length of the CDR3 is 13 residues. The germline V gene has CDR1 GTSNPN and CDR2 SVGIG (reference sequence). Worth noting for this clone: The antigen is undetermined. This sample includes further DNA sequences coding for the same CDR3.

Sample: naive CD8+ T cells sorted from blood. The receptor was isolated from a woman between 25 and 40 years old in good health. This chain connects TRBV30 to TRBJ2-5, with 7 positions matching TRBD2. The J call may be faulty, since TRBJ2-7 better matches the DNA end. The CDR3 spells CAWSVGGTYEQYF. DNA for the CDR3: TGTGCCTGGAGTGTCGGGGGGACCTACGAGCAGTACTTC.